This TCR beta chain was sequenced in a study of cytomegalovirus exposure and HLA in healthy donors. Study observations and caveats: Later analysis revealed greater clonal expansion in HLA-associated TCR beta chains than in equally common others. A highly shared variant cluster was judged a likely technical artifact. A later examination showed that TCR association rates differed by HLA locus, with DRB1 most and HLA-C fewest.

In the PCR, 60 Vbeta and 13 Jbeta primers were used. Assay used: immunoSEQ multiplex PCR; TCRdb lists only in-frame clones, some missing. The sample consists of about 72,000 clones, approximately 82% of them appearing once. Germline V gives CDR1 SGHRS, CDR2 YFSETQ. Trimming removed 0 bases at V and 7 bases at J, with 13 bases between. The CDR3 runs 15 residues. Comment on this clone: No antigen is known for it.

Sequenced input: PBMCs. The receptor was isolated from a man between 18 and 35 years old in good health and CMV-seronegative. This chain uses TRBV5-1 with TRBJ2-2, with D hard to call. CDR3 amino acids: CASSLEFSWFGELFF. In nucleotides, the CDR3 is TGCGCCAGCAGCTTGGAATTTAGCTGGTTCGGGGAGCTGTTTTTT.